This section outlines one TCR beta chain sequence together with its context. Resolution of symptoms, clearance, or two negative PCRs was present in recovered Cohort 3 donors. Some clones are missing from TCRdb's copy, which holds only in-frame ones; the method was immunoSEQ multiplex PCR. The table records fewer than 250,000 clones, 86% of them present only once. Per the germline V gene, CDR1 is MNHGY and CDR2 is SAAAGT. This CDR3 region has 13 residues. The V and J ends lost 5 bases and 7 bases, in that order; junction bases with no gene match: 7. The data originate from a study of blood T cell repertoires in COVID-19.

Sequenced sample: PBMCs or T cells enriched from blood (not recorded which). The V call is TRBV6-8, the J call TRBJ1-2; 7 nucleotides line up with TRBD1. The clonotype originates from a woman between 50 and 59 years old who had recovered from COVID-19. CDR3 bases: TGTGCCAGCAGTCCCACAGGGGATAGTGGCTACACCTTC. Amino acids: CASSPTGDSGYTF.